Listed below are T cell receptor beta chains from one sample, sequenced in a study of blood T cell repertoires in COVID-19. Repertoires were generated with immunoSEQ multiplex PCR, while TCRdb's copy carries only in-frame clones and drops some. The sample gives over 150,000 clones, approximately 85% of which show up once; approximately 2.6% is in the top ten. Source material: peripheral blood. These receptors were obtained from a woman of 80 years or more with COVID-19, enrolled during active disease. Both conserved end residues are part of each CDR3. The order of the fields is CDR3 protein, CDR3 DNA, clone size, D gene, J gene, V gene. D genes are given only for firm matches. Clone size is stated in some rows and not others, as once, few, many or a class when expanded.

cdr3_aa: CSVAALAGGREQFF
cdr3_nt: TGCAGCGTTGCAGCCCTAGCGGGCGGGAGGGAGCAGTTCTTC
clone_size: .
d_call: TRBD2
j_call: TRBJ2-1
v_call: TRBV29-1

cdr3_aa: CASSLREQGAAGNTIYF
cdr3_nt: TGTGCCAGCAGCTTAAGGGAACAGGGGGCTGCTGGAAACACCATATATTTT
clone_size: .
d_call: TRBD1
j_call: TRBJ1-3
v_call: TRBV7-9

cdr3_aa: CASRIQGYTEAFF
cdr3_nt: TGTGCCAGCAGGATACAGGGCTACACTGAAGCTTTCTTT
clone_size: once
d_call: .
j_call: TRBJ1-1
v_call: TRBV6-5

cdr3_aa: CASRAGHSSYEQYF
cdr3_nt: TGTGCCAGCAGGGCTGGACATTCCTCCTACGAGCAGTACTTC
clone_size: .
d_call: .
j_call: TRBJ2-7
v_call: TRBV2

cdr3_aa: CASSSGTVGEQYF
cdr3_nt: TGTGCCAGCAGCTCTGGGACAGTTGGCGAGCAGTACTTC
clone_size: .
d_call: TRBD1
j_call: TRBJ2-7
v_call: TRBV7-2

cdr3_aa: CASSKVWTSGTPPNYNEQFF
cdr3_nt: TGTGCCAGCAGCAAAGTCTGGACTAGCGGGACCCCCCCCAACTACAATGAGCAGTTCTTC
clone_size: .
d_call: .
j_call: TRBJ2-1
v_call: TRBV21-1

cdr3_aa: CASSFAGFITNEKLFF
cdr3_nt: TGTGCCAGCAGCTTCGCAGGGTTTATAACTAATGAAAAACTGTTTTTT
clone_size: .
d_call: .
j_call: TRBJ1-4
v_call: TRBV7-9

cdr3_aa: CASSISGGPDTQYF
cdr3_nt: TGTGCCAGTAGTATCAGCGGGGGGCCAGATACGCAGTATTTT
clone_size: .
d_call: TRBD2
j_call: TRBJ2-3
v_call: TRBV19

cdr3_aa: CASSEGLAGAYEQYF
cdr3_nt: TGTGCCAGCAGCGAGGGACTAGCGGGTGCCTACGAGCAGTACTTC
clone_size: .
d_call: TRBD2
j_call: TRBJ2-7
v_call: TRBV5-4

cdr3_aa: CASVPLRGGQETQYF
cdr3_nt: TGTGCCAGCGTTCCCCTACGGGGGGGACAAGAGACCCAGTACTTC
clone_size: .
d_call: TRBD2
j_call: TRBJ2-5
v_call: TRBV7-9

cdr3_aa: CASGGPGQGSPLHF
cdr3_nt: TGTGCCAGCGGGGGCCCAGGTCAAGGATCACCCCTCCACTTT
clone_size: .
d_call: .
j_call: TRBJ1-6
v_call: TRBV11-3

cdr3_aa: CASSPGTGAYEKLFF
cdr3_nt: TGTGCCAGCAGCCCAGGGACAGGGGCTTATGAAAAACTGTTTTTT
clone_size: .
d_call: TRBD1
j_call: TRBJ1-4
v_call: TRBV9

cdr3_aa: CASSELGGTNYGYTF
cdr3_nt: TGTGCCAGCAGCGAATTGGGGGGGACGAACTATGGCTACACCTTC
clone_size: .
d_call: .
j_call: TRBJ1-2
v_call: TRBV11-2

cdr3_aa: CASSITGGLENEKLFF
cdr3_nt: TGTGCCAGTAGTATCACAGGGGGCTTGGAAAATGAAAAACTGTTTTTT
clone_size: .
d_call: TRBD1
j_call: TRBJ1-4
v_call: TRBV19

cdr3_aa: CASRPRDRGTDTQYF
cdr3_nt: TGTGCCAGTAGACCTCGGGACAGGGGCACAGATACGCAGTATTTT
clone_size: .
d_call: TRBD1
j_call: TRBJ2-3
v_call: TRBV19

cdr3_aa: CASYQQGYNSPLHF
cdr3_nt: TGTGCCAGCTACCAGCAGGGCTATAATTCACCCCTCCACTTT
clone_size: .
d_call: .
j_call: TRBJ1-6
v_call: TRBV28

cdr3_aa: CASSTGGSLEKLFF
cdr3_nt: TGTGCCAGTAGCACAGGGGGCTCTCTGGAAAAACTGTTTTTT
clone_size: .
d_call: TRBD1
j_call: TRBJ1-4
v_call: TRBV19

cdr3_aa: CAIPTPPGMNTGELFF
cdr3_nt: TGTGCCATTCCGACCCCCCCAGGTATGAACACCGGGGAGCTGTTTTTT
clone_size: .
d_call: .
j_call: TRBJ2-2
v_call: TRBV15

cdr3_aa: CASSPGGDGAYEQYF
cdr3_nt: TGTGCCAGCAGCCCTGGGGGGGACGGGGCCTACGAGCAGTACTTC
clone_size: .
d_call: TRBD2
j_call: TRBJ2-7
v_call: TRBV16

cdr3_aa: CASSSTGQANEQYF
cdr3_nt: TGTGCCAGCAGTTCAACCGGACAGGCCAACGAGCAGTACTTC
clone_size: .
d_call: TRBD1
j_call: TRBJ2-7
v_call: TRBV6-5

cdr3_aa: CASSRGRGGETQYF
cdr3_nt: TGTGCCAGTAGTCGAGGCAGGGGCGGAGAGACCCAGTACTTC
clone_size: few
d_call: .
j_call: TRBJ2-5
v_call: TRBV19

cdr3_aa: CASSRTGRNTEAFF
cdr3_nt: TGCGCCAGCAGTCGGACAGGGAGGAACACTGAAGCTTTCTTT
clone_size: .
d_call: TRBD1
j_call: TRBJ1-1
v_call: TRBV5-1

cdr3_aa: CASGEPRGPYEQYF
cdr3_nt: TGCGCCAGCGGGGAGCCGCGGGGGCCCTACGAGCAGTACTTC
clone_size: .
d_call: .
j_call: TRBJ2-7
v_call: TRBV10-2